Below are 19 T cell receptor beta chains sequenced from a single sample in a study of blood T cells in healthy people across ages. Through a sample-barcoded 5' primer and a J-beta primer mix, a second PCR was run for roughly 6 to 11 cycles. MiXCR, run by TCRdb on the 5' RACE reads, gives a single entry per CDR3 protein. The data contain over 1,500,000 distinct CDR3 sequences, about 50% of them singletons. Sequences were obtained from blood. Receptor source: a middle-aged woman in good health.

On this clonotype itself: Germline and junction disagree at one end, which may indicate a read error. As DNA, the CDR3 is TGCAGTGCTAGACCAGGACAGCTTTCTTCCTACGGGCAGTACTTC. Translated: CSARPGQLSSYGQYF. The rearrangement joins TRBV20-1 to TRBJ2-7, with D perhaps TRBD1 (6 bases). The CDR3 loop spans 15 amino acids. CDR1 and CDR2 from the germline V gene are DFQATT and SNEGSKA (reference sequence).

This chain connects TRBV7-6 to TRBJ2-7; tentative D call: TRBD2 (6 bases). The J call could be wrong; TRBJ2-5 is a better fit for the DNA end. The CDR3 is made up of 15 amino acids. Germline V gene sequence: CDR1 SGHVS, CDR2 FNYEAQ. The CDR3 DNA sequence: TGTGCCAGCAGCTCCAACAGGTTGCGGGGAGAGACCCAGTACTTC. This encodes CASSSNRLRGETQYF.

This chain links TRBV12-3 or TRBV12-4 with TRBJ2-6, with D possibly TRBD1 on 6 matching bases. Trimming took off 4 bases at V and 4 bases at J, with 29 bases between the two ends. This CDR3 comprises 21 residues. The CDR3 DNA is TGTGCCAGCAGTTCCGACTTTACCCTGGACAGACTGTCTGGGGGGGCCAACGTCCTGACTTTC. This gives the protein CASSSDFTLDRLSGGANVLTF.

The rearrangement links TRBV5-1 to TRBJ2-6, with D possibly called TRBD1 or TRBD2 (5 bases each). There are 16 residues in the CDR3. The germline V gene encodes CDR1 SGHRS and CDR2 YFSETQ. Trimming removed 7 bases from V and 2 bases from J, with 16 bases in between. The CDR3 region has the DNA TGCGCCAGCCGCCCCCGAGGGGAAACTGGGGCCAACGTCCTGACTTTC. This encodes CASRPRGETGANVLTF.

This clonotype was seen more than once but under ten times. The chain couples TRBV4-2 to TRBJ2-5, with unresolved D. The V gene's germline CDR1 is LGHNA and CDR2 YNFKEQ. This CDR3 has 14 amino acids. The V end lost 0 bases, the J end lost 4 bases, and 9 bases lay between the germline ends. The CDR3: CASSQDLKGETQYF. CDR3 DNA sequence: TGTGCCAGCAGCCAAGATCTCAAGGGAGAGACCCAGTACTTC.

The V gene is TRBV20-1, the J gene TRBJ1-5; D call uncertain. The germline gives CDR1 DFQATT, CDR2 SNEGSKA (reference sequence). This CDR3 spans 14 amino acids. The V gene lost 3 bases and the J gene lost 6 bases, with 15 bases spanning the gap. The CDR3 DNA reads as TGCAGTGCTAGGTCGGACGGTGCAAGTCAGCCCCAGCATTTT. Translating it yields CSARSDGASQPQHF.

This clonotype showed up just a few times. The chain carries TRBV10-3 and TRBJ2-1, with TRBD1 identical over 7 bases. The V and J ends lost 3 bases and 5 bases, in that order; junction bases with no gene match: 7. The CDR3 sequence is 15 residues long. From germline, CDR1 is ENHRY and CDR2 SYGVKD. The CDR3 region is CAISEPGGANNEQFF. CDR3 DNA: TGTGCCATCAGTGAACCAGGGGGAGCAAACAATGAGCAGTTCTTC.

The table lists this clonotype with a few counts. CDR3 amino acids: CASSAYRGIGNQPQHF. The CDR3 DNA sequence: TGTGCCAGCAGCGCCTACAGGGGTATAGGCAATCAGCCCCAGCATTTT. V usage is TRBV5-6 and J usage is TRBJ1-5, with 7 bases identical to TRBD1. This CDR3 region has 16 residues. The junction had 9 bases not matched to a gene; V was cut back by 4 bases and J by 2 bases. From germline, CDR1 is SGHDT and CDR2 YYEEEE.

This clonotype showed up many times. The chain uses TRBV25-1 and TRBJ1-2; D remains unclear. The CDR3 contains 12 residues. Trimming removed 3 bases at V and 4 bases at J, with 6 bases between. Germline V gene lookup returns CDR1 MGHDK and CDR2 SYGVNS. The CDR3 DNA is TGTGCCAGCAGTGAGGGAGGCTATGGCTACACCTTC. It translates to CASSEGGYGYTF.

On this clonotype: The junction does not match germline at one end; this may be a read error. The chain has TRBV20-1 and TRBJ2-3, with D possibly TRBD2 on 7 matching bases. Germline V gene sequence: CDR1 DFQATT, CDR2 SNEGSKA (reference sequence). There are 16 residues in the CDR3. The CDR3 coding sequence is TGCAGTACTAGAGATGCACGGGGGGCGAGCACAGATACGCAGTATTTT. Protein sequence: CSTRDARGASTDTQYF.

The V gene is TRBV4-3, the J gene TRBJ2-1; D unresolved. V lost 0 bases, J lost 10 bases, and 13 bases lay in between. Germline CDR1 is LGHNA and CDR2 is YSLEER. The CDR3 is 14 residues long. The CDR3 DNA reads TGCGCCAGCAGCCAAGATGGGGTGATTCGCGAGCAGTTCTTC. Amino acids: CASSQDGVIREQFF.

The chain recombines TRBV28 with TRBJ2-3, with D unclear. The CDR3 has 15 residues. V was pared by 4 bases and J by 0 bases, with 11 bases between. Germline CDR1 reads MDHEN; CDR2 reads SYDVKM. In DNA, the CDR3 is TGTGCCAGCAGTTCGGTTGGGCAGAGCACAGATACGCAGTATTTT. It yields the protein CASSSVGQSTDTQYF.

The V call is TRBV20-1, the J call TRBJ1-6, with 9 bases identical to TRBD1. The CDR3 sequence is 15 residues long. J was trimmed by 5 bases and V by 6 bases; bases with no gene match: 8. Germline values: CDR1 DFQATT, CDR2 SNEGSKA (reference sequence). The CDR3 DNA is TGCAGTGCAAGGGACAGGGAGGATAATAATTCACCCCTCCACTTT. Its protein is CSARDREDNNSPLHF.

V and J are TRBV15 and TRBJ1-1; no clear D. This CDR3 is 15 amino acids long. In germline, CDR1 is LNHNV, CDR2 YYDKDF (reference sequence). V was cut by 0 bases and J by 0 bases, with 8 bases left in between. CDR3 bases: TGTGCCACCAGCAGAGACCTAGTTATGAACACTGAAGCTTTCTTT. Its protein product is CATSRDLVMNTEAFF.

This clonotype has more than one count but fewer than ten. The rearrangement uses TRBV7-9 and TRBJ1-2, with TRBD1 as a possible D gene (5 bases). Germline-derived CDR1 and CDR2 are SEHNR and FQNEAQ (reference sequence). V dropped 5 bases and J dropped 5 bases, with 15 bases sitting between them. The CDR3 has 14 residues. The CDR3 DNA reads TGTGCCAGCAGCAGCAGACAGATGGGGTATGGCTACACCTTC. The encoded protein is CASSSRQMGYGYTF.

V and J are TRBV7-2 and TRBJ1-1; no definite D call. This CDR3 spans 16 amino acids. The V and J ends lost 3 bases and 1 base respectively, with 15 bases between them. CDR1 SGHTA and CDR2 FQGNSA come from the germline V gene. CDR3 in amino acids: CASSFLAGSGNTEAFF. The CDR3 DNA sequence: TGTGCCAGCAGCTTTTTAGCCGGGTCGGGGAACACTGAAGCTTTCTTT.

V gene TRBV9 combines with J gene TRBJ1-2; 7 nucleotides align to TRBD1. With V trimmed by 2 bases and J by 7 bases, 11 bases remained unmatched. This CDR3 contains 15 residues. The germline V gene has CDR1 SGDLS and CDR2 YYNGEE. CDR3 coding DNA: TGTGCCAGCAGCGTTCACAGGGGTGGAGGTATTGGCTACACCTTC. Translation gives CASSVHRGGGIGYTF. Together with reference TRBV9 and TRBJ1-2, the CDR3 gives the full variable domain: DSGVTQTPKHLITATGQRVTLRCSPRSGDLSVYWYQQSLDQGLQFLIQYYNGEERAKGNILERFSAQQFPDLHSELNLSSLELGDSALYFCASSVHRGGGIGYTFGSGTRLTVV.

J is TRBJ1-2 and V is TRBV5-1; D remains ambiguous. CDR3 size: 14 residues. With 0 bases removed from V and 5 bases from J, the gap between germline ends came to 11 bases. Germline assignment: CDR1 SGHRS and CDR2 YFSETQ. DNA of the CDR3: TGCGCCAGCAGCTTGGGTGCTCAGAATTATGGCTACACCTTC. Its translation: CASSLGAQNYGYTF.

This clonotype was seen a few times. The chain recombines TRBV15 with TRBJ2-5, with TRBD2 as a possible D gene (6 bases). Germline CDR1 reads LNHNV; CDR2 reads YYDKDF (reference sequence). The V end lost 0 bases, the J end lost 4 bases, and 15 bases lay between the germline ends. The CDR3 has 16 amino acids. The CDR3 DNA reads TGTGCCACCAGCAGAGACCACCGGAGGGACGGAGAGACCCAGTACTTC. Translated: CATSRDHRRDGETQYF.